The 21 T cell receptor beta chains below all came from one sample that was sequenced in a study of cytomegalovirus exposure and HLA in healthy donors. PCR was performed using 60 Vbeta and 13 Jbeta primers. Clones were read by immunoSEQ multiplex PCR, and TCRdb kept only the in-frame ones, dropping some. The table shows around 260,000 clones, with about four fifths occurring only once. The material sequenced was PBMCs. These receptors came from a girl aged 2-10 years in good health and CMV-seronegative.

The rearrangement joins TRBV4-2 to TRBJ2-3, with 9 bases aligning to TRBD2. Germline-derived CDR1 and CDR2 are LGHNA and YNFKEQ. The CDR3 extends over 18 amino acids. Unmatched junction bases numbered 17, after V lost 1 base and J lost 9 bases. The CDR3 sequence is CASSQGSGLATLLRTQYF. The CDR3 nucleotides are TGTGCCAGCAGCCAAGGCTCCGGACTAGCGACCCTACTTAGGACGCAGTATTTT.

The chain's CDR3 is CASLAGAGEQYF. The CDR3 nucleotides read TGTGCCAGCCTAGCGGGAGCGGGCGAGCAGTACTTC. The chain is built from TRBV6-1 and TRBJ2-7; 10 bases match TRBD2. Germline values: CDR1 MNHNS, CDR2 SASEGT. Trimming at V came to 8 bases and at J to 6 bases, leaving 4 bases not matched to a gene. The CDR3 is 12 amino acids.

This chain joins TRBV5-1 and TRBJ2-7; D remains unclear. CDR3 length: 15 residues. Between the trimmed V and J ends, which lost 5 bases and 3 bases, there was a span of 18 bases. Germline-derived CDR1 and CDR2 are SGHRS and YFSETQ. CDR3 bases: TGCGCCAGCAGTCCGCGCCGAGTGGAGAACTACGAGCAGTACTTC. This gives the protein CASSPRRVENYEQYF.

This chain joins TRBV19 and TRBJ2-6, with D hard to call. Trimming cost V 0 bases and J 4 bases, with 7 bases left between them. CDR1 is LNHDA, CDR2 SQIVND, per germline (reference sequence). The CDR3 sequence is 15 residues long. The CDR3 DNA reads TGTGCCAGTAGTATAGAGGCGGCCGGGGCCAACGTCCTGACTTTC. Translated: CASSIEAAGANVLTF.

The genes are TRBV6-5 and TRBJ2-7; TRBD1 aligns across 7 bases. The trim removed 6 bases at V and 3 bases at J, leaving 8 bases unmatched. Germline V gene lookup returns CDR1 MNHEY and CDR2 SVGAGI. The CDR3 covers 14 residues. The CDR3 loop reads CASSPGQIDYEQYF. The DNA for the CDR3 is TGTGCCAGCAGCCCGGGACAGATTGACTACGAGCAGTACTTC.

The V gene is TRBV4-2, the J gene TRBJ2-5; the match to TRBD2 covers 8 bases. The CDR3 runs 15 residues. The V gene end was trimmed by 2 bases and the J gene end by 5 bases; junction bases not matched to a gene: 7. Germline CDR1 is LGHNA and CDR2 is YNFKEQ. In DNA form, the CDR3 reads TGTGCCAGCAGCCAATACGGGGGGGCCGGGGAGACCCAGTACTTC. Its translation: CASSQYGGAGETQYF.

The rearrangement joins TRBV7-7 to TRBJ2-1; 7 bases are a match to TRBD2. In germline, CDR1 is SSHAT, CDR2 FNYEAQ (reference sequence). The CDR3 runs to 15 residues. The junction had 5 bases not matched to a gene; V was cut back by 1 base and J by 5 bases. The CDR3 loop is CASSLVSGGDNEQFF. In DNA form, the CDR3 reads TGTGCCAGCAGCTTAGTATCGGGAGGAGACAATGAGCAGTTCTTC. The full variable domain, in which reference TRBV7-7 and TRBJ2-1 provide the parts outside the CDR3, is GAGVSQSPRYKVTKRGQDVTLRCDPISSHATLYWYQQALGQGPEFLTYFNYEAQPDKSGLPSDRFSAERPEGSISTLTIQRTEQRDSAMYRCASSLVSGGDNEQFFGPGTRLTVL.

The rearrangement uses TRBV2 and TRBJ2-7, with a possible D match to TRBD1 (6 bases). Germline lookup yields CDR1 SNHLY and CDR2 FYNNEI. The V and J ends lost 7 bases and 6 bases respectively, with 19 bases between them. This CDR3 region has 14 residues. CDR3 DNA: TGTGCCAGCACCCTGTGGGTCAGGGGTGGCGAGCAGTACTTC. This encodes CASTLWVRGGEQYF.

This clone was counted a few times. The V and J genes are TRBV28 and TRBJ2-7; TRBD1 might be the D (6 bases). The CDR3 runs to 12 residues. V was cut by 6 bases and J by 3 bases, with 9 bases left in between. Germline V gene lookup returns CDR1 MDHEN and CDR2 SYDVKM. The CDR3 DNA follows: TGTGCCAGCAGACAGGGCGACTACGAGCAGTACTTC. This encodes CASRQGDYEQYF.

The chain carries TRBV5-8 and TRBJ1-1; 8 bases fit TRBD1. CDR1 and CDR2 from the germline V gene are SGHTS and YDEGEE. After removal of 4 bases from V and 1 base from J, the junction contained 12 bases not matched to a gene. The CDR3 sequence is 17 residues long. The CDR3 sequence is CASSPSLRQGRNTEAFF. The CDR3 nucleotides read TGTGCCAGCAGCCCTAGCCTAAGACAGGGGCGGAACACTGAAGCTTTCTTT.

The V call is TRBV6-1, the J call TRBJ1-2; TRBD1 aligns across 7 bases. V shed 3 bases, J shed 4 bases, and the junction held 5 bases outside the gene matches. This CDR3 has 14 amino acids. The germline CDR1 and CDR2 sequences are MNHNS and SASEGT. CDR3 DNA: TGTGCCAGCAGTGAGGGCGGGACAGTCTATGGCTACACCTTC. It specifies CASSEGGTVYGYTF.

Turning to this clone: The sample holds other DNA sequences that translate to the same CDR3. This chain uses TRBV19 with TRBJ2-1, with D tentatively TRBD1 (5 bases). Germline-derived CDR1 and CDR2 are LNHDA and SQIVND (reference sequence). The length of the CDR3 is 14 residues. The V gene lost 5 bases and the J gene lost 6 bases, with 14 bases spanning the gap. The CDR3, as DNA: TGTGCCAGTAGTGGGGCAGGTTTGGGCAATGAGCAGTTCTTC. Protein product: CASSGAGLGNEQFF.

The genes are TRBV7-8 and TRBJ1-1; D not certain. V was clipped by 2 bases and J by 1 base, with 8 bases between them. This CDR3 spans 14 amino acids. The germline CDR1 and CDR2 sequences are SGHVS and FQNEAQ. This chain's CDR3 is CASSLSGSNTEAFF. In DNA, the CDR3 is TGTGCCAGCAGCTTAAGTGGCTCGAACACTGAAGCTTTCTTT.

The table lists this clone with a few counts. This chain uses TRBV13 with TRBJ1-2; 9 bases are shared with TRBD1. The germline CDR1 and CDR2 sequences are PRHDT and FYEKMQ (reference sequence). The ends lost 3 bases at V and 4 bases at J; junction bases unmatched: 15. There are 18 residues in the CDR3. The DNA of the CDR3 is TGTGCCAGCAGCTTTACTCTACGTTCAACAGGGGGCGGCTATGGCTACACCTTC. Its translation: CASSFTLRSTGGGYGYTF.

In its sample, this clone was seen once. The rearrangement links TRBV11-2 to TRBJ2-7; 14 bases fit TRBD2. Germline CDR1 reads SGHAT; CDR2 reads FQNNGV. This CDR3 contains 17 residues. J lost 0 bases, V lost 5 bases, and 6 bases had no gene match. The CDR3 coding sequence is TGTGCCAGCAGCCCGACTAGCGGGGGGGCAAGCTCCTACGAGCAGTACTTC. The encoded protein is CASSPTSGGASSYEQYF.

The chain recombines TRBV29-1 with TRBJ2-1, with TRBD1 matching 10 bases. CDR1 SQVTM and CDR2 ANQGSEA come from the germline V gene. The trim removed 5 bases at V and 6 bases at J, leaving 7 bases unmatched. The CDR3 length is 14 residues. In nucleotides, the CDR3 is TGCAGCGTTACCACCGGGACAGGGGTCAATGAGCAGTTCTTC. It translates to CSVTTGTGVNEQFF.

This chain connects TRBV5-6 to TRBJ2-3; 7 nucleotides agree with TRBD1. J was trimmed by 4 bases and V by 0 bases; bases with no gene match: 8. The CDR3 loop spans 16 amino acids. Germline CDR1 and CDR2: SGHDT and YYEEEE. CDR3 sequence reads: CASSLGPGGSADTQYF. The CDR3 DNA sequence: TGTGCCAGCAGCTTGGGTCCAGGGGGTTCTGCAGATACGCAGTATTTT.

This clone was recorded a few times. The rearrangement links TRBV5-5 to TRBJ2-1; no clear D. The CDR3 is 14 residues long. Trimming pared 0 bases from V and 8 bases from J, leaving 12 bases between. CDR1 SGHKS and CDR2 YYEKEE come from the germline V gene (reference sequence). CDR3 sequence: CASSLGLAVDEQFF. DNA of the CDR3: TGTGCCAGCAGCTTGGGATTGGCAGTCGATGAGCAGTTCTTC. Full variable domain (missing parts from reference TRBV5-5 and TRBJ2-1): DAGVTQSPTHLIKTRGQQVTLRCSPISGHKSVSWYQQVLGQGPQFIFQYYEKEERGRGNFPDRFSARQFPNYSSELNVNALLLGDSALYLCASSLGLAVDEQFFGPGTRLTVL.

The chain employs TRBV7-8 and TRBJ2-5; tentatively, D is TRBD2 (5 bases). Germline V gene sequence: CDR1 SGHVS, CDR2 FQNEAQ. The length of the CDR3 is 16 residues. V was shortened by 1 base and J by 5 bases, with 17 bases between the two germline ends. DNA of the CDR3: TGTGCCAGCAGCTTAGACAGCGGACGCCTGTTTGAGACCCAGTACTTC. This codes for CASSLDSGRLFETQYF.

The chain combines TRBV11-2 with TRBJ2-7, with 12 bases fitting TRBD2. The CDR3 length is 16 residues. With 3 bases clipped from V and 7 bases from J, the junction kept 10 bases outside the gene matches. Germline CDR1 reads SGHAT; CDR2 reads FQNNGV. The CDR3 sequence: CASSLPLAGGQKEQYF. The DNA of the CDR3 is TGTGCCAGCAGCTTGCCCCTAGCGGGAGGGCAAAAAGAGCAGTACTTC.

This sequence joins TRBV7-8 and TRBJ1-4; possibly TRBD1 for D (5 bases). The germline V and J ends were trimmed by 2 bases and 0 bases, with 10 bases remaining between them. Germline CDR1 is SGHVS and CDR2 is FQNEAQ. The CDR3 consists of 16 residues. The CDR3 DNA sequence: TGTGCCAGCAGCTTACCCCGGGGGACAACTAATGAAAAACTGTTTTTT. Encoded protein: CASSLPRGTTNEKLFF.